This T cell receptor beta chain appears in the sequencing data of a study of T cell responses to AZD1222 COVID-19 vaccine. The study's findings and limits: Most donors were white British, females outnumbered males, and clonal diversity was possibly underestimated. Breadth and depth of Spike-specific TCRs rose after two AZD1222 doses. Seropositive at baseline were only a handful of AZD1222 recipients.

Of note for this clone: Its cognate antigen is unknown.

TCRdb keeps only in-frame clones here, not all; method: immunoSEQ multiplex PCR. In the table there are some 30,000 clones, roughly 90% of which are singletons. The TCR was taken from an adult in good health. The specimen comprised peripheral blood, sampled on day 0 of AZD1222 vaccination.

In DNA, the CDR3 is TGTGCCAGCAGTTTGACCGGGACATTAGACACTGAAGCTTTCTTT. It codes for CASSLTGTLDTEAFF. This chain uses TRBV11-2 with TRBJ1-1; a possible D gene is TRBD1 (6 bases). Germline lookup yields CDR1 SGHAT and CDR2 FQNNGV. The germline V and J ends were trimmed by 6 bases and 3 bases, with 17 bases remaining between them. The CDR3 runs 15 residues.